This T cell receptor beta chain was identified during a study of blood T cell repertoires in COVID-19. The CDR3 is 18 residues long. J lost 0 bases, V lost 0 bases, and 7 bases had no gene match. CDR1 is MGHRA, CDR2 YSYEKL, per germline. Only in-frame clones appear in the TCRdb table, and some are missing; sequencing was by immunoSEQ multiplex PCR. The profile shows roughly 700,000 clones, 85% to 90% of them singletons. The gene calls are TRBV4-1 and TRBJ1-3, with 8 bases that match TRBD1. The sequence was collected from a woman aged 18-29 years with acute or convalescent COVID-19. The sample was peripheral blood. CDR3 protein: CASSQETTGAYSGNTIYF. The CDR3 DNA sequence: TGCGCCAGCAGCCAAGAAACGACAGGGGCCTACTCTGGAAACACCATATATTTT.